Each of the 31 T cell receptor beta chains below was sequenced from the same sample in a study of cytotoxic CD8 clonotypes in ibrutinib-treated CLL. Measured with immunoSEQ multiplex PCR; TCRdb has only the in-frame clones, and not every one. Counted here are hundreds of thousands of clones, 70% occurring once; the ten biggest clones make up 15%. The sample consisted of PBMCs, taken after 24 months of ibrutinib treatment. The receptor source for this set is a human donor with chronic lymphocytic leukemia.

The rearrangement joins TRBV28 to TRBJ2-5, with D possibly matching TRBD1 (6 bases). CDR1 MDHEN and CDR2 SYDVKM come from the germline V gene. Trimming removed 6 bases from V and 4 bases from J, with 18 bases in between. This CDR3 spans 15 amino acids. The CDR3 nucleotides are TGTGCCAGCAGCCCTGAGGCAGGGGTACGAGAGACCCAGTACTTC. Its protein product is CASSPEAGVRETQYF.

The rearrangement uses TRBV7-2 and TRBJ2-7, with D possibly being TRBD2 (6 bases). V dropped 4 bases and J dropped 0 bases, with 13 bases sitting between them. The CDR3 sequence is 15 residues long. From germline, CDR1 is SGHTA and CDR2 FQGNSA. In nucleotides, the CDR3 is TGTGCCAGCAGCTCTTTTGCGGGATTCTCCTACGAGCAGTACTTC. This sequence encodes CASSSFAGFSYEQYF. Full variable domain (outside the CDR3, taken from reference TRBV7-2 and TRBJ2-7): GAGVSQSPSNKVTEKGKDVELRCDPISGHTALYWYRQSLGQGLEFLIYFQGNSAPDKSGLPSDRFSAERTGGSVSTLTIQRTQQEDSAVYLCASSSFAGFSYEQYFGPGTRLTVT.

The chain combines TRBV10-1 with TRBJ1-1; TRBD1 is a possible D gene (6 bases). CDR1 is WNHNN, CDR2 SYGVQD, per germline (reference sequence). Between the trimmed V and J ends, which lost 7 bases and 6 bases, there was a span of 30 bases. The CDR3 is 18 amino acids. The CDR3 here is CASIFLQGQEGERAEAFF. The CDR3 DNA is TGCGCCAGCATTTTCCTACAGGGTCAAGAGGGTGAACGGGCTGAAGCTTTCTTT.

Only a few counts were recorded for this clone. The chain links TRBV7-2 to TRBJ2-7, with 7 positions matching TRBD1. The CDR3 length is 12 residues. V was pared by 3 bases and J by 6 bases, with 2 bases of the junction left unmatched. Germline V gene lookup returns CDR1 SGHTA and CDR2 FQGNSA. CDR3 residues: CASSFDRVEQYF. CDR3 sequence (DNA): TGTGCCAGCAGCTTCGACAGGGTCGAGCAGTACTTC.

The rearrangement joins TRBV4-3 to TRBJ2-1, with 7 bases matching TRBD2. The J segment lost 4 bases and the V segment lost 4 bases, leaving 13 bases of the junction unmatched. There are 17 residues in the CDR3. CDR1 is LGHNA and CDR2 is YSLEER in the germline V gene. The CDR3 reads CASSLHRTGRYYNEQFF. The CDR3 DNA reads TGCGCCAGCAGCCTCCACCGCACCGGGAGGTATTACAATGAGCAGTTCTTC.

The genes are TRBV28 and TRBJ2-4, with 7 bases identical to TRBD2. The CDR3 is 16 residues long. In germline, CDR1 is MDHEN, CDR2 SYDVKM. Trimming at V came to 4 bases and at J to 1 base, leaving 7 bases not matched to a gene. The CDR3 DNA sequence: TGTGCCAGCAGTTCATCGGGAGCGGGGGCCAAAAACATTCAGTACTTC. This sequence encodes CASSSSGAGAKNIQYF.

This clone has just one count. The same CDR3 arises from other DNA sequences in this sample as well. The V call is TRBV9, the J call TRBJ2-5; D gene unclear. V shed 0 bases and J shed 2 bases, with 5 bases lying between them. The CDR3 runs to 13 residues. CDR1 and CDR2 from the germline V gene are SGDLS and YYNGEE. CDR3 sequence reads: CASSVGAQETQYF. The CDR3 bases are TGTGCCAGCAGCGTAGGGGCACAAGAGACCCAGTACTTC.

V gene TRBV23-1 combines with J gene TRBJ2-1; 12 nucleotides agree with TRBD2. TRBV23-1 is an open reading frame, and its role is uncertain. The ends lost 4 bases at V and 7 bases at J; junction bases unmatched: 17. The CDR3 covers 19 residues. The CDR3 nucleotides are TGCGCCAGCAGTCCCCGGCAGGGGGCTGCTAGCGGGAGGGAAAATGAGCAGTTCTTC. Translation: CASSPRQGAASGRENEQFF.

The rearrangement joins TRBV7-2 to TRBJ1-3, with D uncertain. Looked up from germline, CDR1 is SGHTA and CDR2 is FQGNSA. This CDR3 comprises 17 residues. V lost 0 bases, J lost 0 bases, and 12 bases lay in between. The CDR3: CASSLARLTYSGNTIYF. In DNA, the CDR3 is TGTGCCAGCAGCTTAGCGAGACTCACGTACTCTGGAAACACCATATATTTT.

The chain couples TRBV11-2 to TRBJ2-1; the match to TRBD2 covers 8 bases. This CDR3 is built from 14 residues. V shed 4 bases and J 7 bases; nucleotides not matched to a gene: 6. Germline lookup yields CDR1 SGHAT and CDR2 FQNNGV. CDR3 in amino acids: CASSSGLEINEQFF. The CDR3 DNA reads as TGTGCCAGCAGCTCGGGACTAGAAATTAATGAGCAGTTCTTC.

The CDR3: CASSPYGPPYRTDTQYF. For the CDR3, the DNA is TGTGCCAGCAGTCCCTACGGGCCTCCCTATCGAACAGATACGCAGTATTTT. The V call is TRBV27, the J call TRBJ2-3; D is ambiguous. With 5 bases removed from V and 3 bases from J, the gap between germline ends came to 21 bases. CDR1 is MNHEY and CDR2 is SMNVEV in the germline V gene (reference sequence). This CDR3 has 17 residues.

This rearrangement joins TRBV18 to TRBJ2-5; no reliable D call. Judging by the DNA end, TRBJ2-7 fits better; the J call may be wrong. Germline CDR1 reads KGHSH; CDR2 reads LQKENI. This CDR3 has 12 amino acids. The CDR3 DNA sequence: TGTGCCAGCTCGGCTCTAGGCGGCGAGCAGTACTTC. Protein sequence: CASSALGGEQYF.

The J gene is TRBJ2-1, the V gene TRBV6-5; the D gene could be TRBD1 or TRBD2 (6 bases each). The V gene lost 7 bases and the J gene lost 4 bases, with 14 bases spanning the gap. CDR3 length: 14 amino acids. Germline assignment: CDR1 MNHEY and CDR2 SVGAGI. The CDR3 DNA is TGTGCCAGCACGCGCGGGACAACGTACAATGAGCAGTTCTTC. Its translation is CASTRGTTYNEQFF.

The CDR3 DNA follows: TGTGCCAGCAGCGGGACTAGCTACAATGAGCAGTTCTTC. Protein product: CASSGTSYNEQFF. The chain uses TRBV21-1 and TRBJ2-1; the table's D call of TRBD2 was not tested on the DNA. TRBV21-1 is given as a pseudogene. This CDR3 has 13 residues.

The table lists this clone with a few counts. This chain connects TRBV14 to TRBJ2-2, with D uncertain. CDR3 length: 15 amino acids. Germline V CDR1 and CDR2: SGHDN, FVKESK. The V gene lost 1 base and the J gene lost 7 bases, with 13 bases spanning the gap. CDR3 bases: TGTGCCAGCAGCCAAGTGGGCCCTTGGGGCGGGGAGCTGTTTTTT. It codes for CASSQVGPWGGELFF. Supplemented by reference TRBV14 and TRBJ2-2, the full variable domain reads EAGVTQFPSHSVIEKGQTVTLRCDPISGHDNLYWYRRVMGKEIKFLLHFVKESKQDESGMPNNRFLAERTGGTYSTLKVQPAELEDSGVYFCASSQVGPWGGELFFGEGSRLTVL.

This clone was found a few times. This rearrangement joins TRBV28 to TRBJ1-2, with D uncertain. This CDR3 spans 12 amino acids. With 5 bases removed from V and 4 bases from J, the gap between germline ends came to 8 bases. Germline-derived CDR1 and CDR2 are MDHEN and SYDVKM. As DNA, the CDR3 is TGTGCCAGCAGTCGGGCGGCCTATGGCTACACCTTC. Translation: CASSRAAYGYTF.

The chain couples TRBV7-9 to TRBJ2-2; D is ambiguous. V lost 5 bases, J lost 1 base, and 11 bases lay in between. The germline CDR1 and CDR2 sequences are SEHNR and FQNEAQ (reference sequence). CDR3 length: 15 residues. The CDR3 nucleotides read TGTGCCAGCAGCACGACGGAAGAGAACACCGGGGAGCTGTTTTTT. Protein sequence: CASSTTEENTGELFF.

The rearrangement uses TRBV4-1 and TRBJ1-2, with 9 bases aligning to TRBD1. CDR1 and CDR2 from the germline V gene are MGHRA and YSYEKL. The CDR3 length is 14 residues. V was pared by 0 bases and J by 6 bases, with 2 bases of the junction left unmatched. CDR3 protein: CASSQDRTGDGYTF. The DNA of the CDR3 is TGCGCCAGCAGCCAAGATCGGACAGGGGATGGCTACACCTTC.

CDR3 sequence reads: CASSLGGTSGYEQYF. For the CDR3, the DNA is TGCGCCAGCAGCTTGGGAGGGACTAGCGGATACGAGCAGTACTTC. This chain uses TRBV5-1 with TRBJ2-7; TRBD2 aligns across 11 bases. The CDR3 length is 15 residues. CDR1 is SGHRS, CDR2 YFSETQ, per germline. Losses at the gene ends were 0 bases for V and 4 bases for J; bases not matched to a gene: 3.

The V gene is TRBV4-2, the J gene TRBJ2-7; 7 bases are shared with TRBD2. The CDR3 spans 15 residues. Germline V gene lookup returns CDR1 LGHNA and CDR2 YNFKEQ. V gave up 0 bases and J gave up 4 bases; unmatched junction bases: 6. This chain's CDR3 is CASSQDLGGRYEQYF. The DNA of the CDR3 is TGTGCCAGCAGCCAAGATTTGGGAGGGAGGTACGAGCAGTACTTC.

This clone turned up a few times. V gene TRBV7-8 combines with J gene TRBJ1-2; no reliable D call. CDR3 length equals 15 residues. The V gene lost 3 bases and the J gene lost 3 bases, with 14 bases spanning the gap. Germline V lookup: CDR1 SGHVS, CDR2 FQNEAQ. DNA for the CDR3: TGTGCCAGCAGCTTGAGGACCCGAGGAGACTATGGCTACACCTTC. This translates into CASSLRTRGDYGYTF.

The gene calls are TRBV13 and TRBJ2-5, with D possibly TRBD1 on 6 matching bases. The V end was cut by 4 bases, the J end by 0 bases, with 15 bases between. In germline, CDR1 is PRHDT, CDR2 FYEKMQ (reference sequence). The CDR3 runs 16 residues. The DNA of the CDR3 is TGTGCCAGCAGCTACGACCGGGACACGAACCAAGAGACCCAGTACTTC. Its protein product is CASSYDRDTNQETQYF.

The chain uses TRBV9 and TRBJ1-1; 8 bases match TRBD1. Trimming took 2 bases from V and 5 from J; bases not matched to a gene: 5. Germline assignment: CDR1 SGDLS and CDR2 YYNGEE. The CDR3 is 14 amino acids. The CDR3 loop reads CASSVRGRETEAFF. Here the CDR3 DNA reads TGTGCCAGCAGCGTCAGGGGGCGGGAGACTGAAGCTTTCTTT.

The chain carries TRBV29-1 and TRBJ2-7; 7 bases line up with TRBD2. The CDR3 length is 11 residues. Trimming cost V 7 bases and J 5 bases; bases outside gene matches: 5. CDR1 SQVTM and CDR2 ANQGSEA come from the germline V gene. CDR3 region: CSAGLVHEQYF. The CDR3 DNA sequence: TGCAGCGCTGGACTAGTCCACGAGCAGTACTTC.

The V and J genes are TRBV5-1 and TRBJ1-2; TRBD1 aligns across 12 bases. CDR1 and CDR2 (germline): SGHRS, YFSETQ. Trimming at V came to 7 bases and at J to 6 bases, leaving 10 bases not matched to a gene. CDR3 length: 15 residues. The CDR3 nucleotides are TGCGCCAGCCAAAGTTCCGGGACAGGGGGCAATGGCTACACCTTC. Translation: CASQSSGTGGNGYTF.

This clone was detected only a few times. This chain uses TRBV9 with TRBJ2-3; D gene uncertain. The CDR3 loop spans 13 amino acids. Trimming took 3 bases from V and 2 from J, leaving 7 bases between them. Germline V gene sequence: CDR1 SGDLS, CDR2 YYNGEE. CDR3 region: CASSAPITDTQYF. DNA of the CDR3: TGTGCCAGCAGCGCCCCAATCACAGATACGCAGTATTTT.

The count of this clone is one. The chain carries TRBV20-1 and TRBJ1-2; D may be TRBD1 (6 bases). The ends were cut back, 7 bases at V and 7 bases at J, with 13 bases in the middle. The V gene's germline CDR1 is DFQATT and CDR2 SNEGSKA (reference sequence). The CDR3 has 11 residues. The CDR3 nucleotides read TGCAGTGGGGGGGCGGATGGTGGCTACACCTTC. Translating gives CSGGADGGYTF.

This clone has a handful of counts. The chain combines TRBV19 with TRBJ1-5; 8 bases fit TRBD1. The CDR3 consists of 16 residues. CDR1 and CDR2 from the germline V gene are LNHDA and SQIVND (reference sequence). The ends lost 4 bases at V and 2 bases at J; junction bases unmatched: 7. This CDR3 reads CASSRWTGTGNQPQHF. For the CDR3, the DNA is TGTGCCAGTAGTAGATGGACAGGGACTGGCAATCAGCCCCAGCATTTT. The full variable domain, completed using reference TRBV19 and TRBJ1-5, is DGGITQSPKYLFRKEGQNVTLSCEQNLNHDAMYWYRQDPGQGLRLIYYSQIVNDFQKGDIAEGYSVSREKKESFPLTVTSAQKNPTAFYLCASSRWTGTGNQPQHFGDGTRLSIL.

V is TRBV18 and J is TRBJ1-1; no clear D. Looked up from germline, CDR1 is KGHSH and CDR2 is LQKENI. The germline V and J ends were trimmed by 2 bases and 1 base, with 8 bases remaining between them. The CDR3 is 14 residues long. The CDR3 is CASSPGSGNTEAFF. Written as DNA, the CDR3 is TGTGCCAGCTCACCAGGGTCCGGGAACACTGAAGCTTTCTTT. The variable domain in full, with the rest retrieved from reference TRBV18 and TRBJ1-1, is NAGVMQNPRHLVRRRGQEARLRCSPMKGHSHVYWYRQLPEEGLKFMVYLQKENIIDESGMPKERFSAEFPKEGPSILRIQQVVRGDSAAYFCASSPGSGNTEAFFGQGTRLTVV.

CDR3 in amino acids: CASSYSGTTGKLFF. In nucleotides, the CDR3 is TGTGCCAGCAGTTACTCGGGCACAACCGGAAAACTGTTTTTT. The gene calls are TRBV6-5 and TRBJ1-4, with D unresolved. Germline V CDR1 and CDR2: MNHEY, SVGAGI. The CDR3 covers 14 residues. Trimming took 0 bases from V and 10 from J, leaving 12 bases between them.

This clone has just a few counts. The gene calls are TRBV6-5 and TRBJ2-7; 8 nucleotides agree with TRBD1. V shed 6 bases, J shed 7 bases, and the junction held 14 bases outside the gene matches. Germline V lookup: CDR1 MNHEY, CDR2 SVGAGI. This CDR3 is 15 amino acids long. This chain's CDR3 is CASRRDEGTGNEQYF. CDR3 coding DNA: TGTGCCAGCAGACGCGACGAAGGGACAGGAAATGAGCAGTACTTC.